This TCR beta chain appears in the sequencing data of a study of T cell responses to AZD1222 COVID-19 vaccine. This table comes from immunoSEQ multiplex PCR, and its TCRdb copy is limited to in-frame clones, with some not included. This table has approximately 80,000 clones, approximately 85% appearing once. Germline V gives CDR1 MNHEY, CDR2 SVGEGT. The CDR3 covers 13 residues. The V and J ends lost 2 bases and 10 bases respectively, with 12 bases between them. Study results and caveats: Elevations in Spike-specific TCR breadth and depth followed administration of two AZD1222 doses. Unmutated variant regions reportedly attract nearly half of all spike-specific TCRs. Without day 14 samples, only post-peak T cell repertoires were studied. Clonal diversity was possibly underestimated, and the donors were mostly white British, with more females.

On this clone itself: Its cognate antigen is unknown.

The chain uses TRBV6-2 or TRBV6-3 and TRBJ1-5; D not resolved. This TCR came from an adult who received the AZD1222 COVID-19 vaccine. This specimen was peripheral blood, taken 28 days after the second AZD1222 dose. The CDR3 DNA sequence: TGTGCCAGCAGTTACGAAGGTTTTCGTCCCCAGCATTTT. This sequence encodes CASSYEGFRPQHF.